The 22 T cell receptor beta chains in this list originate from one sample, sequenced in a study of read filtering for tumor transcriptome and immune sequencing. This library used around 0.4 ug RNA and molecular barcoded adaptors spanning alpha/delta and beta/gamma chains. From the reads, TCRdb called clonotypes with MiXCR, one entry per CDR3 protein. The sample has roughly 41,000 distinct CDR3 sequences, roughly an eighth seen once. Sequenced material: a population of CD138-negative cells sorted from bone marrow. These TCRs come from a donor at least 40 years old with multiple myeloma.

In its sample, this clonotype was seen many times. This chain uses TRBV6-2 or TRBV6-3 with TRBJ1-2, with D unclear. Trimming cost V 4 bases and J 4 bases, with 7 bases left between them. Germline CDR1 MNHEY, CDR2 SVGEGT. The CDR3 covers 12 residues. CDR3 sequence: CASSSAGYGYTF. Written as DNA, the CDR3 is TGTGCCAGCAGTTCCGCAGGCTATGGCTACACCTTC.

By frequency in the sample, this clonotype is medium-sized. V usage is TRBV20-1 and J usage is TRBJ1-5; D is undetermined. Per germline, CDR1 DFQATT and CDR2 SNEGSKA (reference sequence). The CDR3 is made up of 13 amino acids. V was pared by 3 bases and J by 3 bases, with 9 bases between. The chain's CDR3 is CSARVQTNQPQHF. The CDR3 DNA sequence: TGCAGTGCTAGGGTCCAGACCAATCAGCCCCAGCATTTT.

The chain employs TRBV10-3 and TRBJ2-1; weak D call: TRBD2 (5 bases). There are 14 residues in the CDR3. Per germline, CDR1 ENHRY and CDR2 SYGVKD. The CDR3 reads CAFSEAYRGDEQFF. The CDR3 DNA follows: TGTGCTTTCAGTGAGGCCTACCGGGGAGATGAGCAGTTCTTC.

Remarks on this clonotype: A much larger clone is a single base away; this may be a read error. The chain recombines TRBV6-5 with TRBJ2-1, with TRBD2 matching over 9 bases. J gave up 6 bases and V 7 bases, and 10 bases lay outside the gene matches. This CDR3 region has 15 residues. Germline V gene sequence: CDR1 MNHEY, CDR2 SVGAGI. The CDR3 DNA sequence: TGTGCCAGCACTGATAGCGGGGGCGGTTTCAATGAGCAGTTCTTC. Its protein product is CASTDSGGGFNEQFF.

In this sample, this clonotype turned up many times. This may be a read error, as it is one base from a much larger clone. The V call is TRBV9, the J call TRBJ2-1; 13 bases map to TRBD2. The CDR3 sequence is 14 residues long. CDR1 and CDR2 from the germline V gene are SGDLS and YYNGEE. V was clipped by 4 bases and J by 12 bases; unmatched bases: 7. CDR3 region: CASSPRTSGSGQFF. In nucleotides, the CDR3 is TGTGCCAGCAGCCCCCGGACTAGCGGGAGTGGGCAGTTCTTC.

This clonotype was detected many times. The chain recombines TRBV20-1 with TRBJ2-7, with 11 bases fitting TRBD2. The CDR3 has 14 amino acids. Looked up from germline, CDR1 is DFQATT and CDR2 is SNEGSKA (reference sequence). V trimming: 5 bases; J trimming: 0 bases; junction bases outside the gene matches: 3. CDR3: CSAETSGSSYEQYF. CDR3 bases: TGCAGTGCTGAAACTAGCGGGAGCTCCTACGAGCAGTACTTC.

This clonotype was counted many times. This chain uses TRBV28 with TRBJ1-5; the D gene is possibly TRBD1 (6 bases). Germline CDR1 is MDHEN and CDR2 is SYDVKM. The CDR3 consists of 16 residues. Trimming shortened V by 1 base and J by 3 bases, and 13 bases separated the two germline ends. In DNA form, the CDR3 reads TGTGCCAGCAGTTTATCCCAGGGGAAGGCCAATCAGCCCCAGCATTTT. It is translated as CASSLSQGKANQPQHF.

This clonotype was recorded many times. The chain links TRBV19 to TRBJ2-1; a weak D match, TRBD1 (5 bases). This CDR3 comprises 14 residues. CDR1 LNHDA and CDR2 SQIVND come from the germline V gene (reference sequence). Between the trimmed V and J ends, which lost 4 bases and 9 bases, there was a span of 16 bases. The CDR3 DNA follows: TGTGCCAGTAGTAGGGGCCTCAGAGGCCTTGAGCAGTTCTTC. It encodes CASSRGLRGLEQFF.

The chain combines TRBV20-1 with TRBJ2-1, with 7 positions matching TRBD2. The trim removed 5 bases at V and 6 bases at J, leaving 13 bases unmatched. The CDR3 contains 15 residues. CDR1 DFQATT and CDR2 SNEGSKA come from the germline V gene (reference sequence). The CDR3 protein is CSALQPELASNEQFF. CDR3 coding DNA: TGCAGTGCTCTACAACCGGAACTAGCGTCCAATGAGCAGTTCTTC.

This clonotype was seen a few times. CDR3 nucleotide sequence: TGCGCCAGCAGCCAAGGGGTCGTTAGTACGCAGTATTTT. It codes for CASSQGVVSTQYF. The chain uses TRBV4-3 and TRBJ2-3; D gene unclear. Germline values: CDR1 LGHNA, CDR2 YSLEER. This CDR3 is 13 amino acids long. V lost 1 base, J lost 8 bases, and 10 bases lay in between.

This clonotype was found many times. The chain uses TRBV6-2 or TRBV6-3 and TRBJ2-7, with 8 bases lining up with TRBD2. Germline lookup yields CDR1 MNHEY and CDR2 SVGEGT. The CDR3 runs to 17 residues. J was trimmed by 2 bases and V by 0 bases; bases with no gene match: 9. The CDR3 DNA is TGTGCCAGCAGTTACTCCCTGGCGGGAGGAAGGACCTACGAGCAGTACTTC. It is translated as CASSYSLAGGRTYEQYF.

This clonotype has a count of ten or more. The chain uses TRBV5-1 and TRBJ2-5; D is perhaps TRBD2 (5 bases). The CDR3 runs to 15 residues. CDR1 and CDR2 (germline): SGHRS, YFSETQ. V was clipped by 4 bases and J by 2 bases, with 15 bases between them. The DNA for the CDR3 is TGCGCCAGCAGCCGAGACGGGATAATACAAGAGACCCAGTACTTC. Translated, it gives CASSRDGIIQETQYF.

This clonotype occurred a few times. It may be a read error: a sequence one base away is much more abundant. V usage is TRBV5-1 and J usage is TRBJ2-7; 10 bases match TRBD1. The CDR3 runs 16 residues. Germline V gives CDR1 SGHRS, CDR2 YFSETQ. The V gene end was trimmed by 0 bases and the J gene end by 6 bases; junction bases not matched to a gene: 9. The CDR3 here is CASSLAFGTGDAEQYF. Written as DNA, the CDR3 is TGCGCCAGCAGCTTGGCCTTCGGGACAGGGGACGCCGAGCAGTACTTC.

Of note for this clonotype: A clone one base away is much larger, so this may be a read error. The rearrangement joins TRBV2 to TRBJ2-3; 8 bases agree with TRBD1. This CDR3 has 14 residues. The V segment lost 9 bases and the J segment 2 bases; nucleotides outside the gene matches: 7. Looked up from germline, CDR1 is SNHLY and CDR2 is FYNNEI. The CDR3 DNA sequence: TGTGCCAGTATCGGGCAGGGGGCCACAGATACGCAGTATTTT. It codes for CASIGQGATDTQYF.

The CDR3 spells CASSQARASVPRGETQYF. CDR3 bases: TGTGCCAGCAGCCAAGCCCGGGCTAGCGTTCCCCGCGGGGAGACCCAGTACTTC. The chain employs TRBV3-1 and TRBJ2-5; TRBD2 might be the D (6 bases). The V gene's germline CDR1 is LGHDT and CDR2 YNNKEL (reference sequence). V was clipped by 1 base and J by 5 bases, with 23 bases between them. This CDR3 comprises 18 residues.

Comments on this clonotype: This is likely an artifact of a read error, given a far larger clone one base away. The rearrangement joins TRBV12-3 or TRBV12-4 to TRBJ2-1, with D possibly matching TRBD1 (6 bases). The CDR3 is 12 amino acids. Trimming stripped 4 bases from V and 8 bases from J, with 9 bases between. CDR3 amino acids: CASSSTGHEQFF. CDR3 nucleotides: TGTGCCAGCAGTTCTACAGGGCATGAGCAGTTCTTC.

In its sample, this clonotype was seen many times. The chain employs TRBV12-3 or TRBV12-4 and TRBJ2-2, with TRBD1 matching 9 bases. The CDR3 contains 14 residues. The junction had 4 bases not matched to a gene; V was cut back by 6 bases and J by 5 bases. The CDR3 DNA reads TGTGCCAGCAGCAGACAGGGGGAGACCGGGGAGCTGTTTTTT. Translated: CASSRQGETGELFF.

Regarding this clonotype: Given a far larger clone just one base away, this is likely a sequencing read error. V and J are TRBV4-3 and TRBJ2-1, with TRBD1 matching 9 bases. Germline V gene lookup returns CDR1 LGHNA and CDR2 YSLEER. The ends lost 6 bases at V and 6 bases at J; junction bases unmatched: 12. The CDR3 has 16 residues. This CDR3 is CASSHAEGQGLNEQFF. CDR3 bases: TGCGCCAGCAGTCATGCAGAGGGACAGGGTCTCAATGAGCAGTTCTTC.

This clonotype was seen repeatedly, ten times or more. The CDR3 DNA reads as TGTGCCAGTAGTAGCTCGGGACAGGGGATCAACGAGCAGTACTTC. It encodes CASSSSGQGINEQYF. The rearrangement joins TRBV19 to TRBJ2-7, with TRBD1 identical over 10 bases. V shed 4 bases, J shed 5 bases, and the junction held 8 bases outside the gene matches. Germline values: CDR1 LNHDA, CDR2 SQIVND (reference sequence). CDR3 length equals 15 residues.

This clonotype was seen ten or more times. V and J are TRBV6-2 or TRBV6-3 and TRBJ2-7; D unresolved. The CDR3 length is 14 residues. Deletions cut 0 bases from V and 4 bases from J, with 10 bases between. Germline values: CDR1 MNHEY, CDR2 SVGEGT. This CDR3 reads CASSYSPVGYEQYF. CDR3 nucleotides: TGTGCCAGCAGTTACTCCCCCGTGGGATACGAGCAGTACTTC.

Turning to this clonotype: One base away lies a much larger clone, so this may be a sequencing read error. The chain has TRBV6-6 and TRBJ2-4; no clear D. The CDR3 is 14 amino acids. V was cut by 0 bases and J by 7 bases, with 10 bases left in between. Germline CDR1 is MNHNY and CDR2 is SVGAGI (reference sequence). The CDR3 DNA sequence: TGTGCCAGCAGTTACTCGAAAGTTAAGAACATTCAGTACTTC. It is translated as CASSYSKVKNIQYF.

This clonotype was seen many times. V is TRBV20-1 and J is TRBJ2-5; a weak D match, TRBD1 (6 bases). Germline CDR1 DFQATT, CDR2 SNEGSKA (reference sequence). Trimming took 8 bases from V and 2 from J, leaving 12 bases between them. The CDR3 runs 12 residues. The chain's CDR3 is CSLSRGQETQYF. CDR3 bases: TGCAGTCTCTCGAGGGGGCAAGAGACCCAGTACTTC.